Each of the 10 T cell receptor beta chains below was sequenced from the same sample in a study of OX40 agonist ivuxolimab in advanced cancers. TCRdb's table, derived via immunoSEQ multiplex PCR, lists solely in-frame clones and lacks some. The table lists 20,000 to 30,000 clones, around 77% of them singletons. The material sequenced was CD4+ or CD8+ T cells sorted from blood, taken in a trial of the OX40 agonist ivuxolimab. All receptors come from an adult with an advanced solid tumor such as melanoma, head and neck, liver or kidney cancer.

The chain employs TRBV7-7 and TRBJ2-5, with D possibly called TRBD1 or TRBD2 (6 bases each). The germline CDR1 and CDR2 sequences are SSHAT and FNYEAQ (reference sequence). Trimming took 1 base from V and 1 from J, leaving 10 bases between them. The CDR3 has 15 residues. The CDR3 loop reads CASSLDGGRQETQYF. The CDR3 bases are TGTGCCAGCAGCTTAGATGGGGGGCGCCAAGAGACCCAGTACTTC.

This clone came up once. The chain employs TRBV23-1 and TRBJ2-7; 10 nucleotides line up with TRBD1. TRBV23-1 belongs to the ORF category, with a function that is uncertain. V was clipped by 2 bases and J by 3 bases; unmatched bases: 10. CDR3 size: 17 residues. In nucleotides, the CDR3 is TGCGCCAGCAGTCAAGAGACAGGGGGCTTATCGGACTACGAGCAGTACTTC. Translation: CASSQETGGLSDYEQYF.

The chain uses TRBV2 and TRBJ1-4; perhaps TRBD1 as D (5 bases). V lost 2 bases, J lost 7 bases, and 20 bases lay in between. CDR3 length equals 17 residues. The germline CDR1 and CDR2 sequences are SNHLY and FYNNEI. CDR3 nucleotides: TGTGCCAGCAGTGAACCCGGAACCGGGTGGGGGGGTGAAAAACTGTTTTTT. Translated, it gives CASSEPGTGWGGEKLFF. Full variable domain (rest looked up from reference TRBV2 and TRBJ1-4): EPEVTQTPSHQVTQMGQEVILRCVPISNHLYFYWYRQILGQKVEFLVSFYNNEISEKSEIFDDQFSVERPDGSNFTLKIRSTKLEDSAMYFCASSEPGTGWGGEKLFFGSGTQLSVL.

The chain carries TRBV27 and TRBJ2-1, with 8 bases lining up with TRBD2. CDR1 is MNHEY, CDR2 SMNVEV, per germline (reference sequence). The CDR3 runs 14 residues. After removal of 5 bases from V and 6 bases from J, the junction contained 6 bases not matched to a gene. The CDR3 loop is CASSSGGVLNEQFF. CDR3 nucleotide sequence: TGTGCCAGCAGTAGCGGGGGAGTTCTCAATGAGCAGTTCTTC.

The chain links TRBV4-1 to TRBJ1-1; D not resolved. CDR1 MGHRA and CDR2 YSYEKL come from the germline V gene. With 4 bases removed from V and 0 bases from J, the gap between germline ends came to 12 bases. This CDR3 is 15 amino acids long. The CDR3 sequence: CASSLTIPMNTEAFF. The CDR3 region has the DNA TGCGCCAGCAGCCTCACTATTCCTATGAACACTGAAGCTTTCTTT.

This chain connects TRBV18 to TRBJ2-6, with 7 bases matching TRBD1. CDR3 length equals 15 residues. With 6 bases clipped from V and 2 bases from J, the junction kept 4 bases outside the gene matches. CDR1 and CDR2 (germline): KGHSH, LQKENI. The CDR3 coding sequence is TGTGCCAGCTCGCCCGGGACAGCTGGGGCCAACGTCCTGACTTTC. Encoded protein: CASSPGTAGANVLTF. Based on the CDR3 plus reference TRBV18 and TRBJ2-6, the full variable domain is NAGVMQNPRHLVRRRGQEARLRCSPMKGHSHVYWYRQLPEEGLKFMVYLQKENIIDESGMPKERFSAEFPKEGPSILRIQQVVRGDSAAYFCASSPGTAGANVLTFGAGSRLTVL.

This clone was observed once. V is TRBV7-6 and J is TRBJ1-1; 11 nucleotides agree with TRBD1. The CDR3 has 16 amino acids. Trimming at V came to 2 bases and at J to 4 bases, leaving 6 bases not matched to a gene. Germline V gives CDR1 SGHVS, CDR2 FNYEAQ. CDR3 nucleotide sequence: TGTGCCAGCAGCTTATGGGACAGGGGGTTTGGCACTGAAGCTTTCTTT. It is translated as CASSLWDRGFGTEAFF.

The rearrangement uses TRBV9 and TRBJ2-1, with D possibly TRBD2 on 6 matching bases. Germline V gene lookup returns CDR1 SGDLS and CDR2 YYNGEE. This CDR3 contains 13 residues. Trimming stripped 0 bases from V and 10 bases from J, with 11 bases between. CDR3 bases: TGTGCCAGCAGCGTAGAACTAGCAGGCGAGCAGTTCTTC. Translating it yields CASSVELAGEQFF.

CDR3 amino acids: CATSSRQALSGNTIYF. The CDR3 DNA reads as TGTGCCACCAGCAGCAGACAGGCTCTCTCTGGAAACACCATATATTTT. The chain recombines TRBV15 with TRBJ1-3; D might be TRBD1 (6 bases). The CDR3 spans 16 residues. V dropped 3 bases and J dropped 0 bases, with 12 bases sitting between them. Per germline, CDR1 LNHNV and CDR2 YYDKDF (reference sequence). Full variable domain (missing parts from reference TRBV15 and TRBJ1-3): DAMVIQNPRYQVTQFGKPVTLSCSQTLNHNVMYWYQQKSSQAPKLLFHYYDKDFNNEADTPDNFQSRRPNTSFCFLDIRSPGLGDTAMYLCATSSRQALSGNTIYFGEGSWLTVV.

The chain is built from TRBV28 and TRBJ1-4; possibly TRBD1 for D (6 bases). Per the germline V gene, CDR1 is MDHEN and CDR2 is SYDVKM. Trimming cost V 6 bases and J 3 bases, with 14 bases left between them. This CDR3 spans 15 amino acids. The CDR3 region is CASSTRGGANEKLFF. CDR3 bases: TGTGCCAGCAGCACCCGAGGGGGAGCTAATGAAAAACTGTTTTTT.